Presented here are 21 T cell receptor beta chains from one specimen sequenced in a study of T cells in Graves' hyperthyroidism and ophthalmopathy. Researchers amplified the TCR beta CDR3 regions from RNA transcripts. The study used the HTBI primer set for a first-round RT-PCR of the TCR CDR3. TCRdb redid the calling of the multiplex PCR reads with MiXCR, one entry per CDR3 protein. The sample consists of 550,000 to 600,000 distinct CDR3 sequences, approximately 15% of them appearing once. Sample: blood. These receptors all stem from a woman aged 18-29 years with Graves' ophthalmopathy.

The V and J genes are TRBV10-3 and TRBJ2-3; 11 bases are shared with TRBD1. Germline-derived CDR1 and CDR2 are ENHRY and SYGVKD. V dropped 10 bases and J dropped 6; count of bases not matched to a gene: 15. The CDR3 loop spans 16 amino acids. The CDR3 spells CATTSLDRGRGDTQYF. CDR3 nucleotides: TGTGCCACGACGTCGTTGGACAGGGGGCGCGGGGATACGCAGTATTTT.

The chain combines TRBV5-6 with TRBJ2-2; possible D gene TRBD2, 5 bases. Looked up from germline, CDR1 is SGHDT and CDR2 is YYEEEE. The CDR3 contains 15 residues. V shed 4 bases and J shed 6 bases, with 16 bases lying between them. As DNA, the CDR3 is TGTGCCAGCAGCACCCGCGCACCGGGGTCCGGGGAGCTGTTTTTT. The encoded protein is CASSTRAPGSGELFF. Supplemented by reference TRBV5-6 and TRBJ2-2, the full variable domain reads DAGVTQSPTHLIKTRGQQVTLRCSPKSGHDTVSWYQQALGQGPQFIFQYYEEEERQRGNFPDRFSGHQFPNYSSELNVNALLLGDSALYLCASSTRAPGSGELFFGEGSRLTVL.

This clonotype has only a few counts. The V gene is TRBV19, the J gene TRBJ2-3; 8 nucleotides line up with TRBD2. The CDR3 loop spans 17 amino acids. V was pared by 3 bases and J by 1 base, with 9 bases of the junction left unmatched. The germline V gene has CDR1 LNHDA and CDR2 SQIVND (reference sequence). The CDR3 coding sequence is TGTGCCAGTAGTATTGTCGGGGGGGGGTACCGCACAGATACGCAGTATTTT. This translates into CASSIVGGGYRTDTQYF.

Many counts were recorded for this clonotype. This rearrangement joins TRBV20-1 to TRBJ2-7; 8 bases line up with TRBD2. From germline, CDR1 is DFQATT and CDR2 SNEGSKA (reference sequence). The V segment lost 3 bases and the J segment 3 bases; nucleotides outside the gene matches: 4. The CDR3 is 13 residues long. Written as DNA, the CDR3 is TGCAGTGCTAGTCGGACTAGCCGCTACGAGCAGTACTTC. Translating gives CSASRTSRYEQYF.

This clonotype was seen ten or more times. J is TRBJ2-7 and V is TRBV2; 11 bases fit TRBD2. This CDR3 spans 16 amino acids. Trimming took 6 bases from V and 4 from J; bases not matched to a gene: 11. Germline V lookup: CDR1 SNHLY, CDR2 FYNNEI. The CDR3 coding sequence is TGTGCCAGCAGCTCACTAGCGGGAGATCCTTTTTACGAGCAGTACTTC. Translating it yields CASSSLAGDPFYEQYF.

In this sample, this clonotype turned up a few times. J is TRBJ2-5 and V is TRBV3-1, with 12 bases aligning to TRBD2. The CDR3 has 16 amino acids. V lost 4 bases to trimming and J lost 2 bases; unmatched junction nucleotides: 5. Germline assignment: CDR1 LGHDT and CDR2 YNNKEL (reference sequence). The CDR3 sequence: CASSPTSGRGQETQYF. CDR3 nucleotides: TGTGCCAGCAGCCCGACTAGCGGGAGAGGGCAAGAGACCCAGTACTTC.

In its sample, this clonotype was seen many times. The chain employs TRBV29-1 and TRBJ1-5; D is perhaps TRBD1 (6 bases). V was trimmed by 4 bases and J by 2 bases, leaving 12 bases between them. This CDR3 region has 14 residues. Germline lookup yields CDR1 SQVTM and CDR2 ANQGSEA. This CDR3 reads CSVGSGDGNQPQHF. The DNA for the CDR3 is TGCAGCGTTGGGTCAGGGGACGGCAATCAGCCCCAGCATTTT.

This clonotype was seen ten or more times. V and J are TRBV10-3 and TRBJ2-7; 10 positions agree with TRBD2. CDR1 is ENHRY, CDR2 SYGVKD, per germline. The CDR3 extends over 14 amino acids. The trim removed 10 bases at V and 7 bases at J, leaving 13 bases unmatched. The CDR3 loop reads CATQPSGGLEEQYF. CDR3 nucleotides: TGTGCCACCCAACCTAGCGGGGGTTTAGAAGAGCAGTACTTC.

The chain combines TRBV2 with TRBJ2-1; the match to TRBD2 covers 9 bases. With 3 bases clipped from V and 7 bases from J, the junction kept 7 bases outside the gene matches. Germline V gene sequence: CDR1 SNHLY, CDR2 FYNNEI. This CDR3 region has 15 residues. The CDR3 region is CASSELAGTENEQFF. For the CDR3, the DNA is TGTGCCAGCAGTGAGCTAGCGGGAACCGAAAATGAGCAGTTCTTC.

This clonotype showed up many times. V gene TRBV20-1 combines with J gene TRBJ2-1; TRBD2 aligns across 7 bases. Looked up from germline, CDR1 is DFQATT and CDR2 is SNEGSKA (reference sequence). This CDR3 has 15 amino acids. Trimming took 3 bases from V and 0 from J; bases not matched to a gene: 5. The CDR3 loop reads CSASSGVNSYNEQFF. The CDR3 DNA follows: TGCAGTGCTAGCAGCGGGGTGAACTCCTACAATGAGCAGTTCTTC.

This clonotype was seen at least ten times. The DNA of the CDR3 is TGTGCCAGCAGCCGAGGAGGGACAGGGGGCTATGGCTACACCTTC. This encodes CASSRGGTGGYGYTF. This chain links TRBV13 with TRBJ1-2, with 11 positions matching TRBD1. CDR1 is PRHDT, CDR2 FYEKMQ, per germline (reference sequence). V lost 5 bases to trimming and J lost 4 bases; unmatched junction nucleotides: 6. The CDR3 is 15 residues long.

The rearrangement joins TRBV9 to TRBJ2-2; a possible D gene is TRBD2 (6 bases). CDR3 length: 17 residues. V was shortened by 0 bases and J by 6 bases, with 18 bases between the two germline ends. The V gene's germline CDR1 is SGDLS and CDR2 YYNGEE. The chain's CDR3 is CASSVATTGAGPGELFF. The CDR3 DNA sequence: TGTGCCAGCAGCGTAGCTACAACGGGAGCAGGTCCCGGGGAGCTGTTTTTT.

In its sample, this clonotype was seen many times. The chain carries TRBV6-2 or TRBV6-3 and TRBJ1-2, with a weak D call TRBD1 (6 bases). The length of the CDR3 is 18 residues. The V end was cut by 0 bases, the J end by 3 bases, with 20 bases between. Germline V lookup: CDR1 MNHEY, CDR2 SVGEGT. Here the CDR3 DNA reads TGTGCCAGCAGTTACTCGGACAGCGACCCGCAGGGATACTATGGCTACACCTTC. It translates to CASSYSDSDPQGYYGYTF.

This clonotype was picked up a small number of times. The chain joins TRBV5-5 to TRBJ1-4; weak D call: TRBD1 (5 bases). This CDR3 has 10 residues. With 7 bases removed from V and 8 bases from J, the gap between germline ends came to 6 bases. Germline CDR1 SGHKS, CDR2 YYEKEE (reference sequence). This chain's CDR3 is CASGGEKLFF. The CDR3 nucleotides are TGTGCCAGCGGGGGGGAAAAACTGTTTTTT.

This clonotype was seen many times. The J gene is TRBJ2-3, the V gene TRBV7-3; the D gene is possibly TRBD2 (7 bases). The germline V gene has CDR1 SGHTA and CDR2 FQGTGA. The CDR3 totals 16 residues. V lost 5 bases, J lost 2 bases, and 17 bases lay in between. In DNA, the CDR3 is TGTGCCAGCAGCCCAGCCGGGGGGCCCAACACAGATACGCAGTATTTT. Encoded protein: CASSPAGGPNTDTQYF.

The sample holds a few counts of this clonotype. This chain connects TRBV19 to TRBJ2-2; weak D call: TRBD2 (5 bases). The CDR3 runs to 17 residues. The germline CDR1 and CDR2 sequences are LNHDA and SQIVND (reference sequence). The V end lost 4 bases, the J end lost 0 bases, and 15 bases lay between the germline ends. The CDR3 DNA reads TGTGCCAGTAGTACCGCCTCGGGGAGCGCGAACACCGGGGAGCTGTTTTTT. Protein: CASSTASGSANTGELFF. The full variable domain, completed using reference TRBV19 and TRBJ2-2, is DGGITQSPKYLFRKEGQNVTLSCEQNLNHDAMYWYRQDPGQGLRLIYYSQIVNDFQKGDIAEGYSVSREKKESFPLTVTSAQKNPTAFYLCASSTASGSANTGELFFGEGSRLTVL.

Ten or more counts support this clonotype. V is TRBV27 and J is TRBJ1-1; unclear D gene. Between the trimmed V and J ends, which lost 6 bases and 1 base, there was a span of 21 bases. The CDR3 has 17 residues. Germline CDR1 reads MNHEY; CDR2 reads SMNVEV (reference sequence). The CDR3 coding sequence is TGTGCCAGCAGCCCATCGGGTGGCCCTGTGCCGAACACTGAAGCTTTCTTT. Amino acids: CASSPSGGPVPNTEAFF.

This clonotype was recorded at least ten times. This chain connects TRBV6-1 to TRBJ2-4, with a tentative D call TRBD2 (6 bases). Trimming stripped 7 bases from V and 4 bases from J, with 17 bases between. The CDR3 covers 15 residues. Germline CDR1 MNHNS, CDR2 SASEGT. The CDR3, as DNA: TGTGCCAGCAATCTACCGGACTATCCGAAAAACATTCAGTACTTC. Encoded protein: CASNLPDYPKNIQYF.

The rearrangement joins TRBV12-3 or TRBV12-4 to TRBJ2-1; D not certain. This CDR3 has 16 residues. V was pared by 6 bases and J by 0 bases, with 15 bases between. The CDR3 region is CASRPPGRSSYNEQFF. The CDR3 DNA is TGTGCCAGCAGACCGCCTGGGCGGAGCTCCTACAATGAGCAGTTCTTC.

This clonotype appeared many times. The chain uses TRBV27 and TRBJ2-1, with D hard to call. CDR3 length equals 15 residues. The germline V and J ends were trimmed by 2 bases and 1 base, with 9 bases remaining between them. The germline gives CDR1 MNHEY, CDR2 SMNVEV (reference sequence). In DNA, the CDR3 is TGTGCCAGCAGTTTAATCCCTAGTTCCTACAATGAGCAGTTCTTC. Amino acid sequence: CASSLIPSSYNEQFF.

The table lists this clonotype with many counts. This chain uses TRBV2 with TRBJ1-1, with D perhaps TRBD1 (6 bases). This CDR3 comprises 15 residues. Trimming stripped 7 bases from V and 2 bases from J, with 17 bases between. Germline CDR1 reads SNHLY; CDR2 reads FYNNEI. The CDR3 sequence: CASKEGRGFNTEAFF. The CDR3 nucleotides read TGTGCCAGCAAAGAGGGTAGGGGGTTCAACACTGAAGCTTTCTTT.